This T cell receptor beta chain was sequenced in a study of blood T cell repertoires in COVID-19. Overall study context: Both acute and convalescent COVID-19 samples were obtained from the United States, Italy and Spain.

Participants' reported clinical history set cohort assignment. The recovered donors of Cohort 3 showed two negative PCRs, clearance, or symptom resolution. TCRdb's table, derived via immunoSEQ multiplex PCR, lists solely in-frame clones and lacks some. The sample includes 250,000 to 300,000 clones, about 89% of them seen just once. The clonotype comes from a man aged 40-55 years who had recovered from COVID-19. The specimen was PBMCs or T cells enriched from blood (not recorded which).

The CDR3 sequence: CASSPNLQDYEQYF. In nucleotides, the CDR3 is TGTGCCAGCAGCCCGAACTTACAGGACTACGAGCAGTACTTC. The rearrangement joins TRBV7-9 to TRBJ2-7; tentatively, D is TRBD1 (5 bases). Trimming shortened V by 5 bases and J by 3 bases, and 14 bases separated the two germline ends. The CDR3 is 14 residues long. Germline V gene sequence: CDR1 SEHNR, CDR2 FQNEAQ (reference sequence). The complete variable domain, with remaining parts taken from reference TRBV7-9 and TRBJ2-7, reads DTGVSQNPRHKITKRGQNVTFRCDPISEHNRLYWYRQTLGQGPEFLTYFQNEAQLEKSRLLSDRFSAERPKGSFSTLEIQRTEQGDSAMYLCASSPNLQDYEQYFGPGTRLTVT.